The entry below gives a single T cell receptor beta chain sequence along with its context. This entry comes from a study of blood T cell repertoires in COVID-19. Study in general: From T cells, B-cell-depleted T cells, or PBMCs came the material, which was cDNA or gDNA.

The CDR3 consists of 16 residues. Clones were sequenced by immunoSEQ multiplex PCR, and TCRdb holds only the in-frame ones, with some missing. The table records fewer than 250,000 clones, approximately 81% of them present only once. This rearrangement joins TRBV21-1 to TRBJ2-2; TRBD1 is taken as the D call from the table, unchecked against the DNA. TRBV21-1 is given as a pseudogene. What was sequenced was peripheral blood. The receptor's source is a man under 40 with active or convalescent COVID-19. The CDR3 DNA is TGTGCCAGCAGCAATAAGGACAGATGGGGCACCGGGGAGCTGTTTTTT. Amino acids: CASSNKDRWGTGELFF.